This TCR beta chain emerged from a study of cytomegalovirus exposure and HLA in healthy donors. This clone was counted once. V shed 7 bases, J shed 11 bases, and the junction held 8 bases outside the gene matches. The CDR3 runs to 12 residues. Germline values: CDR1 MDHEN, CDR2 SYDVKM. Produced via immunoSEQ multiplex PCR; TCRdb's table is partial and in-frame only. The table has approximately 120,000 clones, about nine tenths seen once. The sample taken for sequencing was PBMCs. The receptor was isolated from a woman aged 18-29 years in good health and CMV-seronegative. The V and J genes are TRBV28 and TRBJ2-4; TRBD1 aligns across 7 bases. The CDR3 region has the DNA TGTGCCAGCACCCCTGACAGGGTGGTTCAGTACTTC. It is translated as CASTPDRVVQYF.